This T cell receptor (beta chain) is from a study of cytotoxic CD8 clonotypes in ibrutinib-treated CLL (dated by TCRdb to 2020 to 2023). Background for the entire study: In this cohort, 15 or so patients were treatment-naive and about a dozen were relapsed/refractory, while around 17 had unmutated IGHV. Partial responses were observed in approximately 24 patients and complete responses in 2; after a median follow-up of around 68 months, remission was maintained in approximately 14 patients and progression was observed in approximately twelve. Response samples were obtained after a median of roughly 13 months of treatment, with a range of about 6 to 36 months. Samples averaged roughly 260,000 productive templates and some 91,000 productive rearrangements. Of the 70 to 100 people in the trial, about 27 had longitudinal samples available. Cryopreserved peripheral blood mononuclear cells were obtained prior to treatment, at the time of response, and at either disease progression or sustained remission. Every sample from remission and from progressive disease was obtained while the patients were still on ibrutinib.

The sample's time point label, in plain terms: more than 10 months on ibrutinib. For TCR beta library preparation, roughly 2 micrograms of genomic DNA were extracted from the cryopreserved PBMCs. Longitudinal blood samples from CLL patients receiving ibrutinib monotherapy were subjected to high-throughput TCR beta sequencing. Patients were enrolled in a phase 2 open-label single-center ibrutinib monotherapy trial. To note about this clone: Its target antigen remains unknown. Base qualities are not provided; no much larger clone lies one nucleotide away.

A MiSeq instrument was used for deep resolution sequencing, which targeted depths ranging from 1 in 1 million up to 1 in 200,000 T cells, with coverage averaging 10x for each clonotype. The immunoSEQ hsTCRB Kit was used to generate TCR beta libraries. Under the source paper's analysis protocol: Data were analyzed with ImmunoSEQ Data Assistant and ImmunoSEQ Analyzer, with V, D and J genes assigned per IMGT definitions. Clonality, which ranges from 0 to 1, was calculated by subtracting the normalized Shannon entropy of productive rearrangement frequencies from one. Only overrepresented clonotypes making up at least 0.05% of the repertoire of each patient were included in the public clonotype analysis. About a dozen age-matched healthy donor repertoires from immuneACCESS served as clonality controls. TCRdb re-hosts the immuneACCESS table, in-frame sequences only. Its copies lack some clones; in the studies checked, an unresolved V gene accounts for under half of them, and the cause for the rest is not known. V, J and clone size reflect that table, while D and trimming were determined from the DNA. The sample table holds about 85,000 clones, of which more than 75% were seen once. In total, the top ten clones hold 4.8% of the sample.

The full study reports these points: Baseline clonality was found to be higher than that of age-matched healthy donors and was strongly correlated with circulating CD8+ T-cell counts. Lymph node repertoires were not examined, and the timing of sampling was not matched between patients in sustained remission and those whose disease progressed. Public clonotypes were found to be uncommon and were observed to contract or remain stable during treatment; the increase in clonality was shown to reflect expansion of private clonotypes at ibrutinib response. Clonality increased at ibrutinib response, stayed stable in sustained remission, and fell back toward baseline at progression.

This sample comprised PBMCs, obtained after 12 months of ibrutinib treatment. The receptor's source is a human donor with chronic lymphocytic leukemia.

Here the CDR3 is given as CASSLAVGNQETQYF. The sequenced DNA: TGCGCCAGCAGCTTGGCCGTGGGAAACCAAGAGACCCAGTACTTC. The V gene is TRBV5-1 and the J gene is TRBJ2-5, with the D gene uncertain. The trim is 0 bases for V and 0 bases for J, with a gap of 9 bases between the germline ends. The CDR1 and CDR2 encoded by the germline V gene are SGHRS and YFSETQ. Taken from cysteine to phenylalanine, the CDR3 has 15 residues. This entry keeps only the CDR3 DNA: 45 bases, framed from base 1.